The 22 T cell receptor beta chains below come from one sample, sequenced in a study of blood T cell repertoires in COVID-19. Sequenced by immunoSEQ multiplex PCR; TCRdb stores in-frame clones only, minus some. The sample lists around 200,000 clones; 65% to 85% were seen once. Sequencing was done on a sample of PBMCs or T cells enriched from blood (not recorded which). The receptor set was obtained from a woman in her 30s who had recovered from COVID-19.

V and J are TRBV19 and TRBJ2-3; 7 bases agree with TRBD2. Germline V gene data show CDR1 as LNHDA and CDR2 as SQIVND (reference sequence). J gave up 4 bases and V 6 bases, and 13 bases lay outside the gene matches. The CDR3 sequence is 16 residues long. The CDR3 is CASRPWRGNGADTQYF. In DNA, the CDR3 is TGTGCCAGTAGGCCCTGGCGGGGGAATGGGGCAGATACGCAGTATTTT.

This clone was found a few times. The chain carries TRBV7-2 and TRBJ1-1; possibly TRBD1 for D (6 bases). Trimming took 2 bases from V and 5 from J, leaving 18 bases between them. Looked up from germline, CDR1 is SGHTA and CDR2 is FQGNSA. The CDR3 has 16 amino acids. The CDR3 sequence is CASSLTKPPQGTEAFF. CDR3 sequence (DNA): TGTGCCAGCAGCTTAACCAAACCACCACAGGGAACTGAAGCTTTCTTT.

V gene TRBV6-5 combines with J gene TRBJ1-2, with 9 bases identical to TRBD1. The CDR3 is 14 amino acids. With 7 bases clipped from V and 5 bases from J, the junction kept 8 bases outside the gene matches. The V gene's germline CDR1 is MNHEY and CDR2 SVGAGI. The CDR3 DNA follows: TGTGCCAGCAACCCGGGACAGGGCCGTTATGGCTACACCTTC. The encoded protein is CASNPGQGRYGYTF.

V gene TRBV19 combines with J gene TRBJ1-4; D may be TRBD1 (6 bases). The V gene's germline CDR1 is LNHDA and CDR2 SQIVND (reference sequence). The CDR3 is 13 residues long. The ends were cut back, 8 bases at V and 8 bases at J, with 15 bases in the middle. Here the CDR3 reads CASGRGDREKLFF. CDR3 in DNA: TGTGCCAGTGGGAGGGGGGATCGCGAAAAACTGTTTTTT.

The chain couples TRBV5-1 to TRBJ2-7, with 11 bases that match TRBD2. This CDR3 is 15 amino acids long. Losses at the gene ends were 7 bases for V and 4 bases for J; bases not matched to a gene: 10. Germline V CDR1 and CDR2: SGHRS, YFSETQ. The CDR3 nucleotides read TGCGCCAGCGCCCTAGCGGGAGGCTCCTTTTACGAGCAGTACTTC. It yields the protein CASALAGGSFYEQYF.

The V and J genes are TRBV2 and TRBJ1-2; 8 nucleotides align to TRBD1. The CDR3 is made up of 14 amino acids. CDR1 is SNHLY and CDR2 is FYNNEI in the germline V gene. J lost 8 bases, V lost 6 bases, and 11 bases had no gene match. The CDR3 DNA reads TGTGCCAGCAGACAGACAGGGGTCCGTCGGGGCTACACCTTC. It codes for CASRQTGVRRGYTF. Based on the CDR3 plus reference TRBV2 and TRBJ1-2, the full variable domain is EPEVTQTPSHQVTQMGQEVILRCVPISNHLYFYWYRQILGQKVEFLVSFYNNEISEKSEIFDDQFSVERPDGSNFTLKIRSTKLEDSAMYFCASRQTGVRRGYTFGSGTRLTVV.

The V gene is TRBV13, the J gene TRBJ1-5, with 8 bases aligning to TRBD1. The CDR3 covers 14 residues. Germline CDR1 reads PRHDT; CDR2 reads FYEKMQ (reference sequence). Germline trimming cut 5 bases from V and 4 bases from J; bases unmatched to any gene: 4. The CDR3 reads CASSHRQGNQPQHF. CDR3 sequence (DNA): TGTGCCAGCAGCCATAGACAGGGGAATCAGCCCCAGCATTTT.

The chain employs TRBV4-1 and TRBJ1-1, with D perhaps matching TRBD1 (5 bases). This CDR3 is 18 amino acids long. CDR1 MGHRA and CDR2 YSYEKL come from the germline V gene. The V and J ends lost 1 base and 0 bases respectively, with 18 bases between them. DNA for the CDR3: TGCGCCAGCAGCCAAGGGGAAGGCAGGGTGGACCTGAACACTGAAGCTTTCTTT. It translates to CASSQGEGRVDLNTEAFF.

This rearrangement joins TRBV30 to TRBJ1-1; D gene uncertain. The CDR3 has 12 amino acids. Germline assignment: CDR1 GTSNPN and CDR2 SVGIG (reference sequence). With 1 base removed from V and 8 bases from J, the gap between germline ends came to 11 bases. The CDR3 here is CAWSEISTEAFF. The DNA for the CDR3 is TGTGCCTGGAGTGAAATAAGCACCGAAGCTTTCTTT.

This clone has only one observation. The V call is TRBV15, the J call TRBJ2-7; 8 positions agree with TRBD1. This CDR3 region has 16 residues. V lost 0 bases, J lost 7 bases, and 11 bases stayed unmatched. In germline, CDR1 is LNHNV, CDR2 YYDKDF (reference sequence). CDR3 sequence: CATSRDGRGTGEEQYF. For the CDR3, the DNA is TGTGCCACCAGCAGAGATGGGCGCGGGACAGGCGAGGAGCAGTACTTC.

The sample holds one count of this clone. In DNA, the CDR3 is TGTGCCAGCCGACGTAGGGGGCGATACGAGCAGTACTTC. Its translation: CASRRRGRYEQYF. The chain couples TRBV28 to TRBJ2-7; TRBD1 matches 7 bases. This CDR3 is built from 13 residues. Germline loops: CDR1 MDHEN, CDR2 SYDVKM. V gave up 8 bases and J gave up 4 bases; unmatched junction bases: 8.

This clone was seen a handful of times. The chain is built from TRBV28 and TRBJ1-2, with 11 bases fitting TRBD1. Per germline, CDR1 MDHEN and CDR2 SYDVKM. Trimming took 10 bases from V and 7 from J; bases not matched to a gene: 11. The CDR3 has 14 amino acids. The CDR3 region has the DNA TGTGCCACGCTACTAGGACAGGGGGCGTTTGGCTACACCTTC. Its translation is CATLLGQGAFGYTF.

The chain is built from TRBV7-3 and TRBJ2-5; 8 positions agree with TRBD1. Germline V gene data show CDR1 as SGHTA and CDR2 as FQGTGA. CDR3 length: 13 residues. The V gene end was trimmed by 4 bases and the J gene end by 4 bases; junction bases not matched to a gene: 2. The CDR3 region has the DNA TGTGCCAGCAGCTCCACAGGGGGAGAGACCCAGTACTTC. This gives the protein CASSSTGGETQYF.

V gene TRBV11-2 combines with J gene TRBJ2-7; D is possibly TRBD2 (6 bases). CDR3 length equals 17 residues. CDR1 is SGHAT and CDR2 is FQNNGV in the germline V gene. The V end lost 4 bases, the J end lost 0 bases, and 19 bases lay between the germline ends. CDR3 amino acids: CASSSTAPGTGSYEQYF. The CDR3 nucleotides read TGTGCCAGCAGCTCTACAGCCCCCGGGACTGGCTCCTACGAGCAGTACTTC.

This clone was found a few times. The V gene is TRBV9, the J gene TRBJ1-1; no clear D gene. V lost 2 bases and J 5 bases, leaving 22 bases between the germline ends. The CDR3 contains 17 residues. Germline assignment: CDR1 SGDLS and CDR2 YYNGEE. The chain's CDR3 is CASSVSGEGLGRTEAFF. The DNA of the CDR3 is TGTGCCAGCAGCGTTTCTGGTGAGGGCCTAGGGAGAACTGAAGCTTTCTTT. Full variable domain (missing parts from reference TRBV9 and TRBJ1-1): DSGVTQTPKHLITATGQRVTLRCSPRSGDLSVYWYQQSLDQGLQFLIQYYNGEERAKGNILERFSAQQFPDLHSELNLSSLELGDSALYFCASSVSGEGLGRTEAFFGQGTRLTVV.

The CDR3 nucleotides are TGTGCAAGTCGCCCACGTCGCAGAGCCGTTTGGAGGCCCCAGCATTTT. Translating it yields CASRPRRRAVWRPQHF. The chain carries TRBV12-2 and TRBJ1-5. TRBV12-2 is a pseudogene locus. The CDR3 loop spans 16 amino acids.

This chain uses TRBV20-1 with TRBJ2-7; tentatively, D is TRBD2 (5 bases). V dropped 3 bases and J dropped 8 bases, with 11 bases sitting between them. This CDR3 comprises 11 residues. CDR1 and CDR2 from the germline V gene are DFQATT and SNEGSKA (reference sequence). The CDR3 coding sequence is TGCAGTGCTAGGGAGGCTACTCAGCAGTACTTC. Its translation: CSAREATQQYF.

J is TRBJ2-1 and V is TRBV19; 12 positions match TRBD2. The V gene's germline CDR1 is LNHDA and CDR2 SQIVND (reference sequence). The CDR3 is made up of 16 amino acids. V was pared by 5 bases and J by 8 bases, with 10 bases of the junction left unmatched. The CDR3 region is CASSSGRTSGGHEQFF. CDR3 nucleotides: TGTGCCAGTAGTTCGGGCCGAACTAGCGGGGGGCATGAGCAGTTCTTC.

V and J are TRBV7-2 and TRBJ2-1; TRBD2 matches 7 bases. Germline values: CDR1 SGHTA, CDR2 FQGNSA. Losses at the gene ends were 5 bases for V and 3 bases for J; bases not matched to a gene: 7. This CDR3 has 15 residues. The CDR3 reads CASSPTSALYNEQFF. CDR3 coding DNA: TGTGCCAGCAGCCCCACTAGCGCTCTCTACAATGAGCAGTTCTTC.

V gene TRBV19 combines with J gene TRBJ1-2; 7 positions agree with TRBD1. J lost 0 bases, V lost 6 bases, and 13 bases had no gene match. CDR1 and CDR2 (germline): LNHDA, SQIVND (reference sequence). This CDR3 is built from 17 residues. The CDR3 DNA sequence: TGTGCCAGTAGGACACCGGGACAGCAAACCGCTAACTATGGCTACACCTTC. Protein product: CASRTPGQQTANYGYTF.

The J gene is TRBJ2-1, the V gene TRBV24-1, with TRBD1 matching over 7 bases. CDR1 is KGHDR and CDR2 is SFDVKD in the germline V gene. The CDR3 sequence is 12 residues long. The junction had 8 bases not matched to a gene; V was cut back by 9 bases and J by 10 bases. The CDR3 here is CATSKGAGEQFF. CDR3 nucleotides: TGTGCCACCTCGAAGGGGGCGGGCGAGCAGTTCTTC.

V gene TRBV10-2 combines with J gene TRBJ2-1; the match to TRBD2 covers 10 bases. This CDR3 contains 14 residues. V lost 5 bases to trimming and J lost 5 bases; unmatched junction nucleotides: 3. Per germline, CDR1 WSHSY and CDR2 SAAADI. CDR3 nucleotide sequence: TGCGCCAGCAGTCGGACTAGCGGTAACAATGAGCAGTTCTTC. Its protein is CASSRTSGNNEQFF.